Included here is one T cell receptor (beta chain) sequence, with context. What it binds is not known. Other nucleotide sequences from this sample produce the same CDR3. These data belong to a study of shared clonotypes between healthy human individuals. Study context: Every donor yielded three CD4 naive, three CD4 memory, two CD8 naive and one CD8 memory plate. Whole-study findings and limits: Sampling used blood alone; tissue repertoires probably differ.

Profiling relied on immunoSEQ multiplex PCR, and the TCRdb table lists in-frame clones only, not all of them. Of about 2.4 million clones listed, more than 80% are singletons. Trimming took 4 bases from V and 4 from J; bases not matched to a gene: 4. Germline assignment: CDR1 MNHEY and CDR2 SVGAGI. The CDR3 is made up of 14 amino acids. The receptor comes from a man younger than 30 in good health. Sequencing was performed on naive CD4+ T cells sorted from blood. Subset meaning: CD45RA+ positively selected. The rearrangement uses TRBV6-5 and TRBJ1-1; 9 positions agree with TRBD1. The CDR3 reads CASSSGQGFTEAFF. The CDR3, as DNA: TGTGCCAGCAGTTCGGGACAGGGTTTCACTGAAGCTTTCTTT.